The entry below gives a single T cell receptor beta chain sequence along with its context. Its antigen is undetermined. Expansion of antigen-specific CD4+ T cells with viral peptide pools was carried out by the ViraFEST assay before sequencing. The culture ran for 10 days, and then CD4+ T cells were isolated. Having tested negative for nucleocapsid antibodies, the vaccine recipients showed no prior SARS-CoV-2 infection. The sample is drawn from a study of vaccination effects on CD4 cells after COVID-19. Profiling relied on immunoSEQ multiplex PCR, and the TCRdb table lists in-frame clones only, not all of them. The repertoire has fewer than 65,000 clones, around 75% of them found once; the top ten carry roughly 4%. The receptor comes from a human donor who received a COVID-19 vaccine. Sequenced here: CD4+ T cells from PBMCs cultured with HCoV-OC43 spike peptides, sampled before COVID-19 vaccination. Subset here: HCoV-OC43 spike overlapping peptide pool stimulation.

CDR3 DNA sequence: TGTGCCAGCAGCTTGGGTATTCGTCAGCCCCAGCATTTT. Protein: CASSLGIRQPQHF. The chain employs TRBV5-4 and TRBJ1-5, with D unclear. Germline CDR1 reads SGHNT; CDR2 reads YYREEE (reference sequence). This CDR3 has 13 residues. V was pared by 0 bases and J by 6 bases, with 7 bases between.